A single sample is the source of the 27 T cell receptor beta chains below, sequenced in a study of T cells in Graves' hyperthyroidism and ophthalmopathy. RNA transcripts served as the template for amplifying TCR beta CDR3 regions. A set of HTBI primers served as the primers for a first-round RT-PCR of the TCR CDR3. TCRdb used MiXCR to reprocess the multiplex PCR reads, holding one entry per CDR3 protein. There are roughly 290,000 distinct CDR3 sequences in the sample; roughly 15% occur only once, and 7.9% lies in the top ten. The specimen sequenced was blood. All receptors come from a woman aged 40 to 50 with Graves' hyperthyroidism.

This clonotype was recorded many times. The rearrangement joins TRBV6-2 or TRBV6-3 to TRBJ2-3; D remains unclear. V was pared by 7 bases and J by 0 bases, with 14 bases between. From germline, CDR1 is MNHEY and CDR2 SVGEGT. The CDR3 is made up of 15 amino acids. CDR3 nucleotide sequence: TGTGCCAGCAACCACGACCAACCCAGCACAGATACGCAGTATTTT. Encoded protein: CASNHDQPSTDTQYF.

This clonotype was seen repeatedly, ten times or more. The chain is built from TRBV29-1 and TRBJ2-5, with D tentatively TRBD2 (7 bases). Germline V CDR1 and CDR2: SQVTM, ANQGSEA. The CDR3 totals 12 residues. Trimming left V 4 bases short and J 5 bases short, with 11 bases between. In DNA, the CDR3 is TGCAGCGTTGTGAAGGGGGGGGAGACCCAGTACTTC. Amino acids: CSVVKGGETQYF.

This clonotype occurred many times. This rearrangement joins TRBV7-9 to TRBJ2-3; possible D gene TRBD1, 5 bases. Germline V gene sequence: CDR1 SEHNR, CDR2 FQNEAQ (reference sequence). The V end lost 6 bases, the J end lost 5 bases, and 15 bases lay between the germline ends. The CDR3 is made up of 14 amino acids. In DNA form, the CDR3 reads TGTGCCAGCAGTTCAGGCTTAGGACAAGATACGCAGTATTTT. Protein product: CASSSGLGQDTQYF.

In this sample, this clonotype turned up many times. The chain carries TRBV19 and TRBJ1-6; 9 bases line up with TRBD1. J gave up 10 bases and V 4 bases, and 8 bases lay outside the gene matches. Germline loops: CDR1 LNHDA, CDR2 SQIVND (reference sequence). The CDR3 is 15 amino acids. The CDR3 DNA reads TGTGCCAGTAGTAAGCGCGGGACAGGGTCGTCACCCCTCCACTTT. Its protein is CASSKRGTGSSPLHF.

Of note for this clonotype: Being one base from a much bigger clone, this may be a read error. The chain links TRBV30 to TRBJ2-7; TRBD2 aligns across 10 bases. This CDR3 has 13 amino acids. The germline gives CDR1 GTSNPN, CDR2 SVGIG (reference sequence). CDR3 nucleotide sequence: TGTGCCCGGAGGGCTAGCGGGAGCTACGAGCAGTACTTC. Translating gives CARRASGSYEQYF.

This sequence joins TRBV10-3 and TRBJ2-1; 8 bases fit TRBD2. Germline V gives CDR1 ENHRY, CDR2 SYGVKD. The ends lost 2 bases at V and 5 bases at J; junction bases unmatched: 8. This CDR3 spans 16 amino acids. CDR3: CAISEIVGLGDNEQFF. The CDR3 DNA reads TGTGCCATCAGTGAGATAGTGGGACTAGGGGACAATGAGCAGTTCTTC.

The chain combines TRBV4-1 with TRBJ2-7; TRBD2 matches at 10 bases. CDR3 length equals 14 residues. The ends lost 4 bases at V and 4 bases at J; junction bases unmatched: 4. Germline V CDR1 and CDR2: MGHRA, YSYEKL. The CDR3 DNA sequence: TGCGCCAGCAGCCCCGCTAGCGGGAGTTACGAGCAGTACTTC. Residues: CASSPASGSYEQYF.

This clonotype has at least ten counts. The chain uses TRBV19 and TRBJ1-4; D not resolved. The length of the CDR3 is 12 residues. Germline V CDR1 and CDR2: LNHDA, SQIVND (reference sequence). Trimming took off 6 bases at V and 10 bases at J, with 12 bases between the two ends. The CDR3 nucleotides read TGTGCCAGTAGCTCGGCAGGCGGAAAACTGTTTTTT. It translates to CASSSAGGKLFF.

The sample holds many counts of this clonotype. The CDR3 region is CASSPIEEETQYF. For the CDR3, the DNA is TGTGCCAGCTCACCAATCGAGGAAGAGACCCAGTACTTC. This chain uses TRBV18 with TRBJ2-5; D gene uncertain. The germline gives CDR1 KGHSH, CDR2 LQKENI. The CDR3 spans 13 residues. The V end lost 2 bases, the J end lost 3 bases, and 7 bases lay between the germline ends. Full variable domain (rest looked up from reference TRBV18 and TRBJ2-5): NAGVMQNPRHLVRRRGQEARLRCSPMKGHSHVYWYRQLPEEGLKFMVYLQKENIIDESGMPKERFSAEFPKEGPSILRIQQVVRGDSAAYFCASSPIEEETQYFGPGTRLLVL.

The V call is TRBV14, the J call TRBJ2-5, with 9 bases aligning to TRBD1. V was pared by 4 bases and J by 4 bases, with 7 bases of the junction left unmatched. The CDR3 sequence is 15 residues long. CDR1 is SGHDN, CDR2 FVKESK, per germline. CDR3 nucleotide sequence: TGTGCCAGCAGCCCGGACAGGGGAGGGAGAGAGACCCAGTACTTC. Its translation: CASSPDRGGRETQYF.

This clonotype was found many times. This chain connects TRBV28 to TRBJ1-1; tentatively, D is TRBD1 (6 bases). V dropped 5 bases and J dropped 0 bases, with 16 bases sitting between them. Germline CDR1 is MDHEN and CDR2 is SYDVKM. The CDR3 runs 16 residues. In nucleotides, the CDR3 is TGTGCCAGCAGTATACCATCAGGGGTAATGAACACTGAAGCTTTCTTT. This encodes CASSIPSGVMNTEAFF.

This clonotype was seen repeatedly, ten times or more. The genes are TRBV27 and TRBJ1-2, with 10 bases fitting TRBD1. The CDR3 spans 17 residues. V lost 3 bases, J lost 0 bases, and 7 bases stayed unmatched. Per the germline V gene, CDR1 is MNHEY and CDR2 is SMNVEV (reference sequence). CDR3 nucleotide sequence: TGTGCCAGCAGTTTGATGGGACAGGGGCAAGCTAACTATGGCTACACCTTC. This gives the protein CASSLMGQGQANYGYTF.

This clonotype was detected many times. CDR3 amino acids: CASRTPNSGNTIYF. Written as DNA, the CDR3 is TGTGCCAGCAGGACGCCAAACTCTGGAAACACCATATATTTT. The chain carries TRBV28 and TRBJ1-3; D unclear. The CDR3 runs 14 residues. Deletions cut 6 bases from V and 0 bases from J, with 9 bases between. Germline CDR1 and CDR2: MDHEN and SYDVKM.

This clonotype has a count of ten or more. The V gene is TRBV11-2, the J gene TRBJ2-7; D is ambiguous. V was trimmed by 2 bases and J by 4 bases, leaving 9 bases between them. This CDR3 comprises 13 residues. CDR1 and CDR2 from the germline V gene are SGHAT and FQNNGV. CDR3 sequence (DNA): TGTGCCAGCAGCTTACAGCCGGAATACGAGCAGTACTTC. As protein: CASSLQPEYEQYF. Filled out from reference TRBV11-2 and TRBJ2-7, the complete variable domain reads EAGVAQSPRYKIIEKRQSVAFWCNPISGHATLYWYQQILGQGPKLLIQFQNNGVVDDSQLPKDRFSAERLKGVDSTLKIQPAKLEDSAVYLCASSLQPEYEQYFGPGTRLTVT.

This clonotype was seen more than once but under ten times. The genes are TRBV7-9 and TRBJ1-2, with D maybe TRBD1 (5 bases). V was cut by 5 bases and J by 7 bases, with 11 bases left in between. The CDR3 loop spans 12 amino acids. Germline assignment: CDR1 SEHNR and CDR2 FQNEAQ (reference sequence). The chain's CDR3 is CASSAGSVGYTF. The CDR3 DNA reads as TGTGCCAGCAGCGCAGGGAGTGTTGGCTACACCTTC.

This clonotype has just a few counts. This CDR3 reads CASRAANTGELFF. The CDR3 DNA reads as TGTGCCAGCAGGGCCGCGAACACCGGGGAGCTGTTTTTT. The chain employs TRBV5-5 and TRBJ2-2; no clear D. Trimming removed 5 bases from V and 0 bases from J, with 5 bases in between. The length of the CDR3 is 13 residues. CDR1 SGHKS and CDR2 YYEKEE come from the germline V gene (reference sequence).

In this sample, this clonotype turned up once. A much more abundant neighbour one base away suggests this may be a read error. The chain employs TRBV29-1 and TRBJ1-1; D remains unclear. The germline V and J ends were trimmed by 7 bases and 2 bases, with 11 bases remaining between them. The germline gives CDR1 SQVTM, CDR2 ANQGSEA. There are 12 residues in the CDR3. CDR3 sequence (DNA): TGCAGCGGAGGCGGCAATAACACTGAAGCTTTCTTT. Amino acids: CSGGGNNTEAFF.

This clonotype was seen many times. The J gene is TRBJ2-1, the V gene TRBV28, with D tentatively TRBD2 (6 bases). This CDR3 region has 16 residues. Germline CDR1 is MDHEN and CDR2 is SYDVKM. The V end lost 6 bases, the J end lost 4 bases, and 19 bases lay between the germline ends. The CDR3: CASSPSSENFYNEQFF. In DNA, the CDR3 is TGTGCCAGCAGCCCTTCTAGCGAGAACTTTTACAATGAGCAGTTCTTC. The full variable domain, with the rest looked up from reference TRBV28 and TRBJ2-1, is DVKVTQSSRYLVKRTGEKVFLECVQDMDHENMFWYRQDPGLGLRLIYFSYDVKMKEKGDIPEGYSVSREKKERFSLILESASTNQTSMYLCASSPSSENFYNEQFFGPGTRLTVL.

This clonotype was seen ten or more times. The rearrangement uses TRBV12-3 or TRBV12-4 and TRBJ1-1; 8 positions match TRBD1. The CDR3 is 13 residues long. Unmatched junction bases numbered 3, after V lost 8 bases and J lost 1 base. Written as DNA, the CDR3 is TGTGCCAGCTCGACAGGGGAGAACACTGAAGCTTTCTTT. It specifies CASSTGENTEAFF.

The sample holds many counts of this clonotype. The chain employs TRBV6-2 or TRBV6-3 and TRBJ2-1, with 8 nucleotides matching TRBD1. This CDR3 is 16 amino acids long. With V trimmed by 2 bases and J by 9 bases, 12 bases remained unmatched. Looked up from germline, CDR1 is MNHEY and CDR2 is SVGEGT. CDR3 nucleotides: TGTGCCAGCAGTTACAACGCCGGGACAGGTCATAGTGAGCAGTTCTTC. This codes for CASSYNAGTGHSEQFF.

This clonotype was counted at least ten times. In DNA form, the CDR3 reads TGTGCCACCAGCACCCGACAGGGCCTTGGAAGAGCTGAAGCTTTCTTT. It codes for CATSTRQGLGRAEAFF. The chain has TRBV15 and TRBJ1-1, with TRBD1 identical over 7 bases. Germline V gene sequence: CDR1 LNHNV, CDR2 YYDKDF (reference sequence). The CDR3 spans 16 residues. The J segment lost 6 bases and the V segment lost 4 bases, leaving 14 bases of the junction unmatched.

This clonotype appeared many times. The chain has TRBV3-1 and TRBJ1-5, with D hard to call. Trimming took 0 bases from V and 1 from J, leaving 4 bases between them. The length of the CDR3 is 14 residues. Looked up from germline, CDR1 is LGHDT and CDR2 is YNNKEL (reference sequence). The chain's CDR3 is CASSQDVSNQPQHF. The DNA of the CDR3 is TGTGCCAGCAGCCAAGACGTCAGCAATCAGCCCCAGCATTTT. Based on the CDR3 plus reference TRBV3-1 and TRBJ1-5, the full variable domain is DTAVSQTPKYLVTQMGNDKSIKCEQNLGHDTMYWYKQDSKKFLKIMFSYNNKELIINETVPNRFSPKSPDKAHLNLHINSLELGDSAVYFCASSQDVSNQPQHFGDGTRLSIL.

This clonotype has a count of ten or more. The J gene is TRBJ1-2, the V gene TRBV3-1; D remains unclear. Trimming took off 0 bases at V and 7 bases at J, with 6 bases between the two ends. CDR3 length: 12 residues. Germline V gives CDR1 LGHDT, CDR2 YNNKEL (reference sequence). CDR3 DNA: TGTGCCAGCAGCCAAGATGAACGTGGCTACACCTTC. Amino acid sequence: CASSQDERGYTF. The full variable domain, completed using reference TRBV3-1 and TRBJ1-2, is DTAVSQTPKYLVTQMGNDKSIKCEQNLGHDTMYWYKQDSKKFLKIMFSYNNKELIINETVPNRFSPKSPDKAHLNLHINSLELGDSAVYFCASSQDERGYTFGSGTRLTVV.

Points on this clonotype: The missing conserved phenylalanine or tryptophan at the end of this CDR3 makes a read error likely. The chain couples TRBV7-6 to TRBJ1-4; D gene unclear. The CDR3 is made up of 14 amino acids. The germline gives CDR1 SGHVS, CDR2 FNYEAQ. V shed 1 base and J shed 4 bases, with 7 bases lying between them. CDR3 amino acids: CASSLGGINEKLFI. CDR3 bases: TGTGCCAGCAGCTTAGGCGGAATTAATGAAAAACTGTTTATT.

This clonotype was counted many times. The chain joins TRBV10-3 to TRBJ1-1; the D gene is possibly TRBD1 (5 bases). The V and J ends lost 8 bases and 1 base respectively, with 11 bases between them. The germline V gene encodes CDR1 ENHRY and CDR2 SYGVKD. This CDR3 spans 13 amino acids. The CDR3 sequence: CAIQGLPNTEAFF. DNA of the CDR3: TGTGCCATCCAGGGACTCCCGAACACTGAAGCTTTCTTT.

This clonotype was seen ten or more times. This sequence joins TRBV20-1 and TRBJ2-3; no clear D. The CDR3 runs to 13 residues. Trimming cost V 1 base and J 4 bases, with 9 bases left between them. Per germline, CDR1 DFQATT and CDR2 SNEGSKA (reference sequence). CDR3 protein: CSARALPADTQYF. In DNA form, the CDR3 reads TGCAGTGCTAGAGCCTTACCGGCAGATACGCAGTATTTT.

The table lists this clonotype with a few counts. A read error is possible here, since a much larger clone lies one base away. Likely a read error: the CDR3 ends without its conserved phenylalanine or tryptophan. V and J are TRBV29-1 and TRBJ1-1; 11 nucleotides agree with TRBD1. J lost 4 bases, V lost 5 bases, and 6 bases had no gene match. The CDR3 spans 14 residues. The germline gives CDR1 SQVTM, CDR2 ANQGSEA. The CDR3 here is CSVQTGTGGTEAFL. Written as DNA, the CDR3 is TGCAGCGTTCAGACCGGGACAGGGGGCACTGAAGCTTTCCTT.